The 18 T cell receptor beta chains below come from one sample, sequenced in a study of cytomegalovirus exposure and HLA in healthy donors. The PCR made use of 60 Vbeta and 13 Jbeta primers. Repertoires were generated with immunoSEQ multiplex PCR, while TCRdb's copy carries only in-frame clones and drops some. The data contain around 150,000 clones, roughly 89% of them singletons. The sequencing sample was made of PBMCs. These receptors all come from a woman aged 30 to 39 in good health and CMV-seronegative.

The chain carries TRBV7-2 and TRBJ2-1; maybe TRBD1 (5 bases). Germline assignment: CDR1 SGHTA and CDR2 FQGNSA. CDR3 length equals 14 residues. Trimming left V 5 bases short and J 0 bases short, with 8 bases between. This CDR3 is CASSPRGSYNEQFF. Written as DNA, the CDR3 is TGTGCCAGCAGCCCTAGGGGCTCCTACAATGAGCAGTTCTTC.

The chain combines TRBV7-9 with TRBJ2-1; 8 bases are shared with TRBD1. The germline gives CDR1 SEHNR, CDR2 FQNEAQ (reference sequence). This CDR3 is 18 amino acids long. J lost 5 bases, V lost 0 bases, and 12 bases had no gene match. CDR3 nucleotide sequence: TGTGCCAGCAGCTTAGCCCCTATCGGACAGGGATGGAACAATGAGCAGTTCTTC. It codes for CASSLAPIGQGWNNEQFF.

This chain uses TRBV4-3 with TRBJ2-5; 7 positions agree with TRBD2. With V trimmed by 0 bases and J by 3 bases, 7 bases remained unmatched. Germline assignment: CDR1 LGHNA and CDR2 YSLEER. The CDR3 totals 16 residues. The CDR3 here is CASSQDGLAGEETQYF. As DNA, the CDR3 is TGCGCCAGCAGCCAAGATGGTCTCGCGGGGGAAGAGACCCAGTACTTC.

J is TRBJ1-6 and V is TRBV7-9; TRBD1 matches at 7 bases. The CDR3 consists of 15 residues. Germline V gene sequence: CDR1 SEHNR, CDR2 FQNEAQ (reference sequence). Trimming cost V 7 bases and J 9 bases; bases outside gene matches: 12. The CDR3 DNA is TGTGCCAGCACCTCTAAGGGACAGCTCCTTTCACCCCTCCACTTT. Translation: CASTSKGQLLSPLHF.

The J gene is TRBJ2-2, the V gene TRBV6-6; D is possibly TRBD2 (5 bases). The CDR3 covers 15 residues. Germline V gives CDR1 MNHNY, CDR2 SVGAGI (reference sequence). The V end lost 2 bases, the J end lost 2 bases, and 9 bases lay between the germline ends. CDR3 sequence (DNA): TGTGCCAGCAGTTACGACCGGGGAAACACCGGGGAGCTGTTTTTT. This gives the protein CASSYDRGNTGELFF.

The chain couples TRBV7-6 to TRBJ1-1, with a possible D match to TRBD1 (5 bases). Trimming left V 4 bases short and J 5 bases short, with 11 bases between. Germline CDR1 and CDR2: SGHVS and FNYEAQ. The CDR3 consists of 13 residues. In nucleotides, the CDR3 is TGTGCCAGCAGCTCCTCAGGGTTGACTGAAGCTTTCTTT. As protein: CASSSSGLTEAFF.

The chain uses TRBV28 and TRBJ2-3; TRBD2 agrees at 12 bases. From germline, CDR1 is MDHEN and CDR2 SYDVKM. This CDR3 has 18 residues. J lost 4 bases, V lost 0 bases, and 8 bases had no gene match. The CDR3 DNA is TGTGCCAGCAGTTTATGGGCTAGCGGGAGGGCCGGGGCAGATACGCAGTATTTT. Translation gives CASSLWASGRAGADTQYF.

The genes are TRBV10-1 and TRBJ2-2, with a possible D match to TRBD1 (6 bases). The length of the CDR3 is 13 residues. Between the trimmed V and J ends, which lost 6 bases and 2 bases, there was a span of 7 bases. Germline CDR1 and CDR2: WNHNN and SYGVQD (reference sequence). CDR3 loop: CASRGANTGELFF. CDR3 DNA sequence: TGCGCCAGCAGGGGGGCCAACACCGGGGAGCTGTTTTTT.

V and J are TRBV9 and TRBJ2-5; 10 bases align to TRBD1. The CDR3 length is 14 residues. From germline, CDR1 is SGDLS and CDR2 YYNGEE. Trimming removed 2 bases from V and 3 bases from J; junction bases left unmatched: 1. As DNA, the CDR3 is TGTGCCAGCAGCGTGGGACAGGGGAAAGAGACCCAGTACTTC. It specifies CASSVGQGKETQYF.

This clone was seen only a few times. The gene calls are TRBV6-1 and TRBJ1-1, with 9 bases lining up with TRBD1. The V gene end was trimmed by 6 bases and the J gene end by 0 bases; junction bases not matched to a gene: 5. The CDR3 runs 15 residues. Germline V lookup: CDR1 MNHNS, CDR2 SASEGT. The CDR3 nucleotides are TGTGCCAGCAGAGGGACAGGGTGGCTGAACACTGAAGCTTTCTTT. Its translation: CASRGTGWLNTEAFF.

A few counts support this clone. The chain employs TRBV4-1 and TRBJ2-7, with 14 bases lining up with TRBD2. CDR1 is MGHRA, CDR2 YSYEKL, per germline. Losses at the gene ends were 8 bases for V and 6 bases for J; bases not matched to a gene: 9. CDR3 length equals 15 residues. In DNA form, the CDR3 reads TGCGCCAGCGCCCCGGGACTAGCGGGAGCGGGCGAGCAGTACTTC. Translated: CASAPGLAGAGEQYF.

The chain uses TRBV5-1 and TRBJ2-5; TRBD2 matches at 9 bases. The CDR3 sequence is 15 residues long. Germline CDR1 reads SGHRS; CDR2 reads YFSETQ. V shed 2 bases and J 2 bases; nucleotides not matched to a gene: 4. The CDR3 bases are TGCGCCAGCAGCTTCAGGACTAGCGCACAAGAGACCCAGTACTTC. Amino acid sequence: CASSFRTSAQETQYF.

The rearrangement uses TRBV6-5 and TRBJ1-1; a weak D match, TRBD1 (5 bases). Between the trimmed V and J ends, which lost 8 bases and 1 base, there was a span of 11 bases. Germline V CDR1 and CDR2: MNHEY, SVGAGI. The CDR3 has 13 amino acids. The CDR3 DNA reads as TGTGCCAGCTGGGACGGGGGGAACACTGAAGCTTTCTTT. Translating gives CASWDGGNTEAFF.

The rearrangement joins TRBV9 to TRBJ1-3, with D uncertain. Trimming took off 1 base at V and 3 bases at J, with 8 bases between the two ends. Germline lookup yields CDR1 SGDLS and CDR2 YYNGEE. The length of the CDR3 is 14 residues. The CDR3 sequence is CASSVSGYGNTIYF. In nucleotides, the CDR3 is TGTGCCAGCAGCGTATCGGGTTATGGAAACACCATATATTTT. The complete variable domain, with remaining parts taken from reference TRBV9 and TRBJ1-3, reads DSGVTQTPKHLITATGQRVTLRCSPRSGDLSVYWYQQSLDQGLQFLIQYYNGEERAKGNILERFSAQQFPDLHSELNLSSLELGDSALYFCASSVSGYGNTIYFGEGSWLTVV.

V and J are TRBV5-1 and TRBJ2-5; 7 bases fit TRBD2. The CDR3 covers 15 residues. Per germline, CDR1 SGHRS and CDR2 YFSETQ. J lost 1 base, V lost 2 bases, and 5 bases had no gene match. This CDR3 reads CASSFAGDLQETQYF. CDR3 sequence (DNA): TGCGCCAGCAGCTTCGCGGGGGATCTCCAAGAGACCCAGTACTTC. The full variable domain, with the rest looked up from reference TRBV5-1 and TRBJ2-5, is KAGVTQTPRYLIKTRGQQVTLSCSPISGHRSVSWYQQTPGQGLQFLFEYFSETQRNKGNFPGRFSGRQFSNSRSEMNVSTLELGDSALYLCASSFAGDLQETQYFGPGTRLLVL.

The V call is TRBV5-1, the J call TRBJ2-5, with 9 bases aligning to TRBD1. With the DNA end fitting TRBJ2-7 better, the J assignment may be wrong. In germline, CDR1 is SGHRS, CDR2 YFSETQ. The CDR3 runs 14 residues. CDR3 DNA: TGCGCCAGCATCAACAGGGGGCTAACCTACGAGCAGTACTTC. Encoded protein: CASINRGLTYEQYF.

This chain uses TRBV6-1 with TRBJ2-7, with 10 bases aligning to TRBD1. The germline CDR1 and CDR2 sequences are MNHNS and SASEGT. CDR3 length: 15 amino acids. V dropped 6 bases and J dropped 2; count of bases not matched to a gene: 7. The chain's CDR3 is CASRLGQGVTYEQYF. In nucleotides, the CDR3 is TGTGCCAGCAGACTCGGACAGGGGGTTACCTACGAGCAGTACTTC.

The J gene is TRBJ2-1, the V gene TRBV7-3, with 9 bases fitting TRBD2. After removal of 5 bases from V and 2 bases from J, the junction contained 7 bases not matched to a gene. The CDR3 spans 16 residues. Germline loops: CDR1 SGHTA, CDR2 FQGTGA. As DNA, the CDR3 is TGTGCCAGCAGCGATATTAGCGGGAGCGCCTACAATGAGCAGTTCTTC. Its protein product is CASSDISGSAYNEQFF.